This is a list of T cell receptor beta chains from one sample in a study of OX40 agonist ivuxolimab in advanced cancers. Only in-frame clones appear in the TCRdb table, and some are missing; sequencing was by immunoSEQ multiplex PCR. The sample has tens of thousands of clones, 83% seen once; the top ten hold under 1.5%. The sample here was CD4+ or CD8+ T cells sorted from blood, taken in a trial of the OX40 agonist ivuxolimab. The receptors were gathered from an adult with an advanced solid tumor such as melanoma, head and neck, liver or kidney cancer. Each CDR3 is given with its conserved first and last residue. A D gene is named only where the DNA matches it firmly. Expanded clones are given a class, and other clones once, few, many or no size at all.

NA	TRBV19	TRBJ2-3	TRBD2	CASPPSGGPTDTQYF	TGTGCCAGCCCACCTAGCGGGGGGCCCACAGATACGCAGTATTTT
NA	TRBV10-1	TRBJ1-5	NA	CASSESLGNQPQHF	TGCGCCAGCAGTGAGTCGTTGGGGAATCAGCCCCAGCATTTT
once	TRBV4-1	TRBJ1-4	NA	CASSPELGSGISSF	TGCGCCAGCAGCCCAGAGCTCGGGTCAGGGATCTCCTCTTTT
NA	TRBV10-3	TRBJ1-5	NA	CAISEWGQPQHF	TGTGCCATCAGTGAGTGGGGGCAGCCCCAGCATTTT
NA	TRBV7-9	TRBJ2-3	NA	CASVTPGTSTDTQYF	TGTGCCAGCGTTACCCCGGGGACTAGCACAGATACGCAGTATTTT
NA	TRBV5-5	TRBJ2-2	NA	CASSLVVRQTNTGELFF	TGTGCCAGCAGCTTGGTAGTGAGACAGACGAACACCGGGGAGCTGTTTTTT
NA	TRBV6-5	TRBJ2-4	NA	CASSGGATQNIQYF	TGTGCCAGCAGCGGGGGAGCCACTCAAAACATTCAGTACTTC
few	TRBV7-2	TRBJ2-7	NA	CASSWDHYEQYF	TGTGCCAGCAGCTGGGACCACTACGAGCAGTACTTC
NA	TRBV18	TRBJ1-2	NA	CASSLQGPGSYGYTF	TGTGCCAGCTCCTTACAAGGCCCTGGCTCATATGGCTACACCTTC
NA	TRBV5-6	TRBJ2-7	NA	CASSLVEGLTTSEQYF	TGTGCCAGCAGCTTGGTGGAAGGCCTCACAACGAGTGAGCAGTACTTC
NA	TRBV25-1	TRBJ2-2	TRBD1	CASVGQGLAGELFF	TGTGCCAGCGTTGGACAGGGGTTGGCCGGGGAGCTGTTTTTT
NA	TRBV5-5	TRBJ2-3	NA	CASSLDSGGAVLDTQYF	TGTGCCAGCAGCTTGGACAGTGGGGGGGCCGTATTAGATACGCAGTATTTT
once	TRBV6-5	TRBJ1-6	NA	CASKGVPVRSPLHF	TGTGCCAGCAAGGGGGTTCCAGTGAGGTCACCCCTCCACTTT
NA	TRBV6-5	TRBJ2-7	NA	CASRESGNYEQYF	TGTGCCAGCCGGGAGAGTGGAAACTACGAGCAGTACTTC
NA	TRBV7-9	TRBJ1-4	TRBD1	CASSLAGTGEKLFF	TGTGCCAGCAGCTTAGCGGGGACAGGAGAAAAACTGTTTTTT
NA	TRBV5-6	TRBJ2-7	NA	CASSLDHPYEQYF	TGTGCCAGCAGCTTGGACCACCCGTACGAGCAGTACTTC
NA	TRBV6-4	TRBJ1-1	NA	CASSEGGITEAFF	TGTGCCAGCAGTGAAGGAGGGATCACTGAAGCTTTCTTT
NA	TRBV5-1	TRBJ2-3	NA	CASSPGHQGFDTQYF	TGCGCCAGCAGCCCGGGTCACCAGGGTTTTGATACGCAGTATTTT
NA	TRBV19	TRBJ2-2	NA	CASIHLAVPTGELFF	TGTGCCAGTATTCACTTAGCGGTCCCCACCGGGGAGCTGTTTTTT
few	TRBV28	TRBJ1-3	NA	CATSTDRAGNTIYF	TGTGCCACCTCGACTGACAGAGCTGGAAACACCATATATTTT
few	TRBV27	TRBJ1-2	TRBD1	CASRPQGEYGYTF	TGTGCCAGCAGACCTCAGGGGGAATATGGCTACACCTTC
NA	TRBV7-8	TRBJ2-1	NA	CASSPWQGKHNEQFF	TGTGCCAGTTCCCCTTGGCAGGGAAAACACAATGAGCAGTTCTTC